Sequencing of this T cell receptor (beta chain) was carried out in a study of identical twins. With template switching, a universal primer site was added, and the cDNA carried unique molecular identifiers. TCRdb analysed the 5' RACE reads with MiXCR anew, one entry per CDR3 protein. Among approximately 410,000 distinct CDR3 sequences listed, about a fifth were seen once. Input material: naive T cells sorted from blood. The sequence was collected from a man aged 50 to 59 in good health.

This CDR3 reads CATSRDGGFSPSDNEQFF. For the CDR3, the DNA is TGTGCCACCAGCAGAGATGGGGGGTTCAGCCCGAGCGACAATGAGCAGTTCTTC. The rearrangement links TRBV15 to TRBJ2-1; D is possibly TRBD2 (6 bases). V lost 0 bases to trimming and J lost 5 bases, with 20 bases between them. The CDR3 has 18 residues. CDR1 and CDR2 (germline): LNHNV, YYDKDF (reference sequence).